The present T cell receptor beta chain was sequenced within a study of early stage breast cancer tumors. As for the study in general: Most of the 16 invasive tumors were ER+, PR+ and HER2-.

With 5 bases removed from V and 0 bases from J, the gap between germline ends came to 11 bases. The length of the CDR3 is 15 residues. Per the germline V gene, CDR1 is MNHEY and CDR2 is SVGAGI. Study results and caveats: Commonly generated sequences made up most enriched TCRB sequences shared between patients. Tumors had about 2.5-fold higher T cell density and higher clonality than adjacent normal breast tissue. Comparing each tissue with blood distinguished tumor from normal in about 85% of the 16 patients.

This clone was seen only a few times. The antigen remains undetermined. Using immunoSEQ multiplex PCR, the repertoire was profiled, and TCRdb retains in-frame clones only, with some absent. The sample shows about 48,000 clones, roughly 84% of them seen only once. The chain recombines TRBV6-5 with TRBJ2-1; a possible D gene is TRBD1 (6 bases). The specimen was blood. This receptor was identified in a person aged 45-60 years with breast cancer. The CDR3 spells CASSTQDSSYNEQFF. The CDR3 DNA sequence: TGTGCCAGCAGTACGCAGGACAGCTCCTACAATGAGCAGTTCTTC.